Sequencing of this TCR beta chain was carried out in a study of blood T cell repertoires in COVID-19. V lost 4 bases and J lost 1; bases outside the gene matches: 7. The CDR3 is made up of 16 amino acids. Germline V gene sequence: CDR1 SGHNT, CDR2 YYREEE (reference sequence). The Seattle patients joined while their infection was active and were tracked longitudinally afterward. Measured with immunoSEQ multiplex PCR; TCRdb has only the in-frame clones, and not every one. The table has some 500,000 clones, about 89% seen once; the top ten hold 7.8%. Sample: peripheral blood. This chain connects TRBV5-4 to TRBJ2-1, with 8 bases identical to TRBD2. This clonotype was sampled from a woman aged 45-59 years with COVID-19, enrolled during active disease. CDR3 nucleotide sequence: TGTGCCAGCAGCGCCGGGACTAGAGCTTCCTACAATGAGCAGTTCTTC. Protein sequence: CASSAGTRASYNEQFF.